This T cell receptor beta chain originates from a study of cytomegalovirus exposure and HLA in healthy donors. PCR primers comprised 60 Vbeta and 13 Jbeta primers. The repertoire was sequenced with immunoSEQ multiplex PCR; TCRdb's copy has only in-frame clones and lacks some. The data hold 100,000 to 150,000 clones, with 81% observed a single time. Trimming shortened V by 2 bases and J by 7 bases, and 19 bases separated the two germline ends. Germline V CDR1 and CDR2: SGHRS, YFSETQ. The CDR3 runs 16 residues. The chain employs TRBV5-1 and TRBJ2-1; no definite D call. The clonotype comes from a woman in her twenties or thirties in good health and CMV-seronegative. What was sequenced was PBMCs. CDR3 protein: CASSLSWAPVGNEQFF. The DNA for the CDR3 is TGCGCCAGCAGCTTATCTTGGGCTCCGGTTGGTAATGAGCAGTTCTTC. Looking up the rest from reference TRBV5-1 and TRBJ2-1 gives the full variable domain: KAGVTQTPRYLIKTRGQQVTLSCSPISGHRSVSWYQQTPGQGLQFLFEYFSETQRNKGNFPGRFSGRQFSNSRSEMNVSTLELGDSALYLCASSLSWAPVGNEQFFGPGTRLTVL.